The sequence of this T cell receptor beta chain was determined in a study of T cell responses to AZD1222 COVID-19 vaccine. Study overall: Pooled together were second doses at about 4 or about 12 weeks.

Study findings and constraints: Two doses of AZD1222 preceded a rise in Spike-specific TCR breadth and depth. A reported finding is that nearly half of spike-specific TCRs target unmutated variant regions. Clonal diversity may have been underestimated, and the donors were mostly white British, with more females than males.

Libraries were prepared by immunoSEQ multiplex PCR; TCRdb keeps only in-frame clonotypes and omits some of them. The sample includes about 99,000 clones, approximately 91% seen only once; the top ten take roughly a sixth. Germline V lookup: CDR1 MNHNS, CDR2 SASEGT. Trimming removed 1 base at V and 3 bases at J, with 19 bases between. The CDR3 totals 17 residues. The table lists this clone with many counts. What it binds is not known. The clonotype was recovered from an adult in good health. Specimen: peripheral blood, collected on day 0 of AZD1222 vaccination. This chain uses TRBV6-1 with TRBJ2-7; TRBD2 might be the D (7 bases). The CDR3 loop reads CASSEGWGGTNYYEQYF. CDR3 DNA: TGTGCCAGCAGTGAAGGTTGGGGGGGGACAAATTACTACGAGCAGTACTTC.